This T cell receptor (beta chain) appears in the sequencing data of a study of cytomegalovirus exposure and HLA in healthy donors. Per the germline V gene, CDR1 is LNHDA and CDR2 is SQIVND (reference sequence). J gave up 5 bases and V 1 base, and 13 bases lay outside the gene matches. The CDR3 length is 19 residues. The study ran its PCR with 60 Vbeta and 13 Jbeta primers. Produced via immunoSEQ multiplex PCR; TCRdb's table is partial and in-frame only. Recorded for this sample: approximately 100,000 clones. Study-wide points: Accurate HLA-A and HLA-B prediction from TCR beta sequences was reported for most subjects. A missense DCLRE1C variant was associated with V- and J-gene trimming of TCR beta chains in a later analysis, and an independent cohort replicated the association.

As to this clone: Antigen unknown.

The sequenced material came from PBMCs. This chain uses TRBV19 with TRBJ2-1; 11 positions match TRBD2. The source is a middle-aged man in good health and CMV-seronegative. DNA of the CDR3: TGTGCCAGTAGTATAGGAGGTTTAGCGGGGGGGTTAGGTGACAATGAGCAGTTCTTC. Protein sequence: CASSIGGLAGGLGDNEQFF.